This TCR beta chain was recovered during a study of shared clonotypes between healthy human individuals (dated by TCRdb to about 2020). A note on the overall study: The cohort comprised two women and a few men aged 18 to 49 years. Per donor, three plates each were used for CD4 naive and CD4 memory, two for CD8 naive, and one for CD8 memory. To estimate repertoire size and how much clonotypes are shared between individuals, the study performed deep sequencing of blood TCR repertoires from roughly five healthy adults. Libraries were prepared and TCR repertoires were sequenced by different laboratories using diverse techniques, in order to increase sequencing depth and limit assay-specific biases. Per donor, leukapheresis produced somewhere between about 0.9 and 9.5 billion PBMCs.

Concerning this clone itself: Its antigen is currently not known. Mismatch with germline at one junction end may stem from a read error.

TCR CDR3 regions were amplified from genomic DNA by multiplex PCR using the deep immunoSEQ assay. Extracted genomic DNA from each cell subset was distributed evenly across all wells of several immunoSEQ 96-well plates, and each plate was treated as a replicate. For sorted subsets, about 220 ng of genomic DNA, equivalent to about 30,000 T cell genomes, went into each replicate PCR. Purified libraries were measured with a Qubit 3.0 fluorometer, size-checked on a Bioanalyzer 2100, and measured again with the KAPA Library Quantification kit. Each immunoSEQ 96-well plate was sequenced on its own single-read 150-cycle Illumina NextSeq 550 flow cell. Processing in the source paper ran as follows. Because the immunoSEQ output held only junctional sequences and lacked quality scores, the filtering could not match the filtering applied to full-length reads. To assign V/J genes and CDR3, sequences were annotated using PyIR, a Python wrapper for IgBLAST v1.9, with IMGT germline references. Any read was removed if the V/J assignment was weak (E-value above 1e-6), the CDR3 was missing, or the read contained stop codons, out-of-frame junctions, or ambiguous translated residues. V3J clonotypes were defined as sequences sharing an identical inferred V gene, J gene, and CDR3 amino acid sequence. Percentage overlap between repertoires was computed as shared unique clonotypes divided by the size of the smaller repertoire. Three approaches were used to assess repertoire richness: RTK rarefaction, the Chao1 estimator, and Recon v2.1 estimates of unobserved clonotypes. Generation probabilities were computed with OLGA for all TCRbeta clonotypes obtained by the gDNA method from four donors. TCRdb took over this immuneACCESS table, retaining in-frame rearrangements with V and J assigned. Such tables are incomplete; in checked studies, under half of the missing clones stem from an unresolved V gene, and the remainder is unexplained. V, J and clone size are taken as reported in that table, and D and trimming were inferred from the DNA itself. This sample comprises around 700,000 clones, around 92% of them detected only once. Approximately 24% of the sample goes to the ten largest clones.

The cysteine opens and the phenylalanine closes a CDR3 of 16 amino acids. Here the CDR3 DNA is all that survives: 48 bases in frame from base 1. CDR1 and CDR2 (MGHRA, YSYEKL) derive from the germline V gene. General study outcomes and caveats: Clonotypes shared by all four sorted-subset donors showed higher generation probabilities than non-shared clonotypes. Incomplete sequencing was indicated by rarefaction of sorted-subset datasets, despite the large sequencing depth. Based on pairwise subsampling, the degree of clonotype sharing among donors was expected to be affected by sequencing depth. Roughly 5% of naive CD4, around 3.5% of naive CD8, 2% to 2.5% of memory CD4, and 0.4% of memory CD8 clonotypes were shared across a few donors. The genetic and exposure-history diversity represented was limited by the small number of donors. Sampling was limited to blood, and TCR repertoires in tissue likely differ from TCR repertoires in blood. Naive subsets generally had larger estimated clonotype richness than memory subsets did.

CD8 naive samples were obtained by positive selection for CCR7 among CD45RO-negative cells, yielding a CD45RA+CCR7+ population from which TemRA cells were excluded. Healthy HIV-negative adults with no recently reported acute infections or vaccinations were included as donors. Every donor was a Caucasian adult living in Nashville, Tennessee, USA. Blood was obtained by leukapheresis, after which PBMCs were separated by Ficoll-Histopaque density gradient centrifugation and cryopreserved in liquid nitrogen vapor phase. Analytical flow cytometry was used to check the purity and quantity of each magnetically sorted T cell population. From each sorted fraction, genomic DNA was isolated and quantified by UV absorbance on a Nanodrop 2000c.

The sequence derives from a man aged 25-45 years in good health. The V gene is TRBV4-1 and the J gene is TRBJ2-1, with a tentative D gene TRBD1 over 6 matching bases. Source material: naive CD8+ T cells sorted from blood. Sample cell subset or site, as interpreted from the label and publication: CD45RA+CCR7+. The sequence in DNA is TGCGCCAGCAGCGAAGACCCACAGGGCGTTAATTATGAGCAGTTCTTC. This sequence encodes CASSEDPQGVNYEQFF.